This T cell receptor beta chain is from a study of CD8 T cells in ankylosing spondylitis. General observations from the study: A motif of fewer than ten highly homologous TCR beta variants was seen as apparently characteristic of ankylosing spondylitis blood.

The CDR3 is made up of 15 amino acids. Germline V gives CDR1 DFQATT, CDR2 SNEGSKA (reference sequence). With 5 bases clipped from V and 0 bases from J, the junction kept 9 bases outside the gene matches. At least ten counts were recorded for this clonotype. Its target is unknown. Scientists made TCR beta libraries using quantitative 5'-RACE with molecular barcodes. In TCRdb, the 5' RACE reads were re-called with MiXCR into one record per CDR3 protein. The sample has roughly 230,000 distinct CDR3 sequences, 8% to 9% seen once. The chain has TRBV20-1 and TRBJ2-7, with 8 positions matching TRBD2. The clonotype originates from a female donor with ankylosing spondylitis or in good health (not recorded which). Material for sequencing was blood, either unsorted or a sorted T cell fraction (not recorded which). CDR3 amino acids: CSAPHSGASSYEQYF. The CDR3, as DNA: TGCAGTGCTCCTCATAGCGGGGCGAGCTCCTACGAGCAGTACTTC.